This T cell receptor (beta chain) stems from a study of T-cell reconstitution after alpha-beta-depleted transplantation in children. CDR3 size: 16 residues. Germline CDR1 is SGHRS and CDR2 is YFSETQ. V dropped 0 bases and J dropped 5 bases, with 15 bases sitting between them. The TCRbeta library was prepared with unique molecular identifiers. TCRdb re-derived calls from the PCR reads in MiXCR, one entry per CDR3 protein. Seen here are around 240,000 distinct CDR3 sequences, about 9.6% observed once, and the top ten hold about 5.4%. This clonotype was seen many times. The chain is built from TRBV5-1 and TRBJ2-1; tentatively, D is TRBD2 (6 bases). The source of this sequence is a human donor who donated a stem cell graft to a child with SCID. The material was PBMCs from the stem cell graft donor, obtained from the stem cell graft. The CDR3 bases are TGCGCCAGCAGCTTGGTCTTCGGGGGTTCCAACAATGAGCAGTTCTTC. Translating it yields CASSLVFGGSNNEQFF. The whole variable domain, filled in from reference TRBV5-1 and TRBJ2-1, reads KAGVTQTPRYLIKTRGQQVTLSCSPISGHRSVSWYQQTPGQGLQFLFEYFSETQRNKGNFPGRFSGRQFSNSRSEMNVSTLELGDSALYLCASSLVFGGSNNEQFFGPGTRLTVL.